These T cell receptor beta chains were read from a single sample in a study of T cells in Graves' hyperthyroidism and ophthalmopathy. In TCRdb, the multiplex PCR reads were re-called with MiXCR into one record per CDR3 protein. The sample comprises more than 650,000 distinct CDR3 sequences, 11% to 15% of which are singletons, and about a tenth rests with the top ten. Sequencing was performed on blood. Receptors were obtained from a young woman with Graves' hyperthyroidism. CDR3s leave out the opening cysteine and the closing phenylalanine or tryptophan. D genes are given only for firm matches. Size is omitted from some rows. Given values are once, few, many or a class for expanded clones.

D,size,V,J,CDR3
.,many,TRBV28,TRBJ1-1,ATSPGENTEAF
.,.,TRBV7-9,TRBJ1-2,ASSLEPGSGGYT
.,.,TRBV18,TRBJ1-2,ASSRNPEVTSGYT
.,.,TRBV27,TRBJ2-7,ASSLDGGLGFEQY
TRBD2,many,TRBV10-3,TRBJ2-1,AISGAGGPENEQF
TRBD2,.,TRBV4-1,TRBJ2-1,ASSQQTSGRGYEQF
TRBD2,few,TRBV10-2,TRBJ2-5,ASSESGGGQYQETQY
.,many,TRBV6-2/TRBV6-3,TRBJ2-7,ASSDGQDHSYEQY
TRBD2,few,TRBV9,TRBJ2-7,ASSVTATSIEQY
.,many,TRBV28,TRBJ1-1,ASSLWGAEAF
TRBD1,many,TRBV28,TRBJ1-5,ASSLRGGANQPQH
TRBD1,many,TRBV20-1,TRBJ2-5,SARAPQGRETQY
TRBD2,many,TRBV28,TRBJ2-1,ANSAGGTYNEQF
TRBD2,.,TRBV24-1,TRBJ2-7,ATSDLGTSGSYEQY
TRBD2,many,TRBV7-3,TRBJ2-3,ASSPRAKGTSGRFGTDTQY
.,many,TRBV12-3/TRBV12-4,TRBJ2-2,ASSSSSGTGELF
TRBD1,many,TRBV7-3,TRBJ2-5,ASSSTGEQETQY
.,few,TRBV9,TRBJ2-5,ASSVGGAGPWETQY
.,few,TRBV7-2,TRBJ1-1,ASSLEVMGGYTEAF
TRBD2,many,TRBV30,TRBJ2-1,AWSVRARSGRARNEQF